The rows below give T cell receptor beta chains drawn from one sample of a study of blood T cells in healthy people across ages. TCRdb re-analysed the 5' RACE reads in MiXCR, keeping a single row per CDR3 protein. The repertoire holds roughly 680,000 distinct CDR3 sequences, with 20% to 25% as singletons. The sequencing sample was made of blood. Every receptor here comes from a man in his 70s in good health. Both conserved end residues are part of each CDR3. A D gene is named only where the DNA matches it firmly. Clone size appears in some rows only: once, few, many, or a class for an expanded clone.

many,NA,TRBV5-1,TRBJ2-5,CASSSNAPGRTETQYF,TGCGCCAGCAGCTCGAACGCCCCGGGACGCACTGAGACCCAGTACTTC
few,NA,TRBV10-3,TRBJ2-6,CAIRDVGGSGANVLTF,TGTGCCATCAGAGATGTAGGGGGCTCTGGGGCCAACGTCCTGACTTTC
few,TRBD1,TRBV20-1,TRBJ2-7,CSAITGTDLYEQYF,TGCAGTGCTATCACCGGGACAGACCTCTACGAGCAGTACTTC
NA,NA,TRBV5-5,TRBJ2-1,CASSLWGSVDSEQFF,TGTGCCAGCAGCTTGTGGGGCTCGGTGGACAGTGAGCAGTTCTTC
NA,TRBD2,TRBV24-1,TRBJ2-3,CATTDQREGRFTDTQYF,TGTGCTACCACGGATCAGCGGGAGGGCCGGTTCACAGATACGCAGTATTTT
NA,NA,TRBV5-1,TRBJ2-3,CASSFGDSTDTQYF,TGCGCCAGCAGCTTCGGGGACTCCACAGATACGCAGTATTTT
many,NA,TRBV18,TRBJ2-7,CASSPPLNPSSYEQYF,TGTGCCAGCTCACCACCGCTAAACCCGAGCTCCTACGAGCAGTACTTC
many,TRBD1,TRBV28,TRBJ2-5,CASSSRTGQETQYF,TGTGCCAGCAGTTCGCGGACAGGGCAGGAGACCCAGTACTTC
NA,NA,TRBV6-1,TRBJ1-4,CASSVGKSNEKLFF,TGTGCCAGCAGTGTTGGGAAGTCTAATGAAAAACTGTTTTTT
NA,NA,TRBV18,TRBJ2-5,CASSPSLGQSQGQETQYF,TGTGCCAGCTCACCATCACTCGGGCAGTCGCAAGGTCAAGAGACCCAGTACTTC
NA,NA,TRBV20-1,TRBJ1-1,CSATGLNTEAFF,TGCAGTGCCACTGGGCTGAACACTGAAGCTTTCTTT
NA,NA,TRBV7-6,TRBJ1-5,CASSSRVGGSNQPQHF,TGTGCCAGCAGCTCTAGAGTAGGGGGTAGCAATCAGCCCCAGCATTTT
NA,TRBD1,TRBV5-1,TRBJ2-1,CASSLGGQVYNERFF,TGCGCCAGCAGCTTGGGGGGACAGGTATACAATGAGCGGTTCTTC
NA,NA,TRBV12-3/TRBV12-4,TRBJ2-3,CASSPNIVADTQYF,TGTGCCAGCAGCCCAAATATAGTGGCAGATACGCAGTATTTT
many,NA,TRBV9,TRBJ2-1,CASSVVGGSYNEQFF,TGTGCCAGCAGCGTAGTAGGGGGGTCCTACAATGAGCAGTTCTTC
few,NA,TRBV9,TRBJ2-7,CASSRAKGEQYF,TGTGCCAGCAGCAGGGCAAAGGGCGAGCAGTACTTC
many,TRBD2,TRBV5-1,TRBJ2-3,CASSQGTSGYTDTQYF,TGCGCCAGCAGCCAAGGGACTAGCGGGTACACAGATACGCAGTATTTT
NA,NA,TRBV5-1,TRBJ1-2,CASSSGGSDYGYTF,TGCGCCAGCAGCTCCGGGGGTTCTGACTATGGCTACACCTTC
few,TRBD2,TRBV7-3,TRBJ2-2,CASSSLPGRGLDSGELFF,TGTGCCAGCAGCTCGCTACCCGGGAGGGGACTAGATTCCGGGGAGCTGTTTTTT
many,NA,TRBV7-9,TRBJ1-4,CASSLSQKLFF,TGTGCCAGCAGCTTGTCTCAAAAACTGTTTTTT
NA,NA,TRBV29-1,TRBJ1-3,CSAEGQIGDTIYF,TGCAGCGCTGAAGGGCAGATCGGAGACACCATATATTTT
few,NA,TRBV20-1,TRBJ2-2,CSARELSNTGELFF,TGCAGTGCTAGAGAACTGTCGAACACCGGGGAGCTGTTTTTT
NA,TRBD1,TRBV13,TRBJ2-7,CASSQLTGQGNYEQYF,TGTGCCAGCAGCCAGCTAACGGGACAGGGGAACTACGAGCAGTACTTC
NA,TRBD1,TRBV4-2,TRBJ2-7,CASSADRVSYEQYF,TGTGCCAGCAGCGCAGACAGGGTCTCCTACGAGCAGTACTTC
few,NA,TRBV12-3/TRBV12-4,TRBJ1-2,CASRTDSGSYGYTF,TGTGCCAGCAGAACAGACTCGGGAAGCTATGGCTACACCTTC
NA,NA,TRBV5-1,TRBJ2-5,CASSLTGRYQETQYF,TGCGCCAGCAGCTTGACGGGAAGATACCAAGAGACCCAGTACTTC
few,NA,TRBV6-1,TRBJ2-7,CASSSPRVAYEQYF,TGTGCCAGCAGCTCCCCCAGGGTGGCCTACGAGCAGTACTTC
NA,TRBD1,TRBV7-2,TRBJ2-1,CASSSQGDNYNEQFF,TGTGCCAGCAGTTCACAGGGGGACAACTACAATGAGCAGTTCTTC
NA,NA,TRBV4-2,TRBJ2-5,CASSQGLVGETQYF,TGTGCCAGCAGCCAAGGACTAGTAGGAGAGACCCAGTACTTC
few,NA,TRBV28,TRBJ2-5,CASSFLFSIETQYF,TGTGCCAGCAGTTTCCTCTTTTCTATAGAGACCCAGTACTTC
NA,NA,TRBV6-2/TRBV6-3,TRBJ2-1,CASSLLGFNEQFF,TGTGCCAGCAGCCTCCTAGGGTTTAATGAGCAGTTCTTC
many,NA,TRBV12-3/TRBV12-4,TRBJ1-3,CASSSGISGNTIYF,TGTGCCAGCAGCTCAGGGATCTCTGGAAACACCATATATTTT
NA,NA,TRBV12-3/TRBV12-4,TRBJ1-6,CASSLRSRNSPLHF,TGTGCCAGCAGTTTGAGGTCGAGAAATTCACCCCTCCACTTT
once,NA,TRBV10-1,TRBJ2-3,CASSEASPVLDTQYF,TGCGCCAGCAGTGAGGCTAGCCCGGTATTGGATACGCAGTATTTT
NA,TRBD2,TRBV7-2,TRBJ2-5,CASSLSISGVQETQYF,TGTGCCAGCAGCTTATCGATTAGCGGGGTCCAAGAGACCCAGTACTTC
NA,NA,TRBV27,TRBJ2-1,CASSLTAGYNEQFF,TGTGCCAGCAGTTTAACGGCGGGATACAATGAGCAGTTCTTC
many,NA,TRBV14,TRBJ1-1,CASSQDRANTEAFF,TGTGCCAGCAGCCAAGATCGGGCGAACACTGAAGCTTTCTTT
NA,NA,TRBV6-5,TRBJ2-3,CASSPVGRANTQYF,TGTGCCAGCAGCCCCGTGGGCAGAGCTAATACGCAATATTTT
few,NA,TRBV5-1,TRBJ1-1,CASSLDQRYTEAFF,TGCGCCAGCAGCTTGGACCAACGCTACACTGAAGCTTTCTTT
NA,NA,TRBV29-1,TRBJ1-4,CSVESQNEKLFF,TGCAGCGTTGAATCGCAGAATGAAAAACTGTTTTTT
few,NA,TRBV7-8,TRBJ2-7,CASRPRGRYEQYF,TGTGCCAGCAGACCCAGGGGTCGTTACGAGCAGTACTTC
once,NA,TRBV7-2,TRBJ1-2,CASSFLQGPLYGYTF,TGTGCCAGCAGCTTTCTACAGGGCCCTTTATATGGCTACACCTTC
few,NA,TRBV11-3,TRBJ2-1,CASSLDLNEQFF,TGTGCCAGCAGCTTAGATCTCAATGAGCAGTTCTTC
many,TRBD1,TRBV5-1,TRBJ2-5,CASSLDGQAFQETQYF,TGCGCCAGCAGCTTGGACGGACAGGCGTTCCAAGAGACCCAGTACTTC
NA,NA,TRBV7-2,TRBJ1-5,CASSLVPQFTDTQHF,TGTGCCAGCAGCTTAGTACCGCAGTTCACAGATACGCAGCATTTT
few,NA,TRBV4-3,TRBJ2-1,CASSQEVSYNEQFF,TGCGCCAGCAGCCAAGAAGTCTCTTACAATGAGCAGTTCTTC
NA,NA,TRBV20-1,TRBJ2-1,CSAFKQSSYNEQFF,TGCAGTGCGTTTAAGCAAAGCTCCTACAATGAGCAGTTCTTC
many,NA,TRBV20-1,TRBJ2-5,CSAPWAGPQETQYF,TGCAGTGCTCCCTGGGCTGGGCCCCAAGAGACCCAGTACTTC
few,NA,TRBV5-1,TRBJ1-4,CASSLMRGLGEKLFF,TGCGCCAGCAGCTTGATGCGAGGACTCGGAGAAAAACTGTTTTTT
NA,TRBD2,TRBV20-1,TRBJ2-5,CSAPQREKKETQYF,TGCAGTGCTCCTCAGCGGGAGAAGAAGGAGACCCAGTACTTC